The rows below give T cell receptor beta chains drawn from one sample of a study of beta chain features in type 1 diabetes. Sequencing was performed with immunoSEQ multiplex PCR; in TCRdb, only in-frame clones are kept and a portion is missing. Among 620,000 or so clones listed, about a sixth were seen once. Sequenced input: naive CD4+ T cells from blood. The origin of the receptors is a man between 18 and 35 years old in good health. The CDR3 runs from the conserved cysteine through the conserved F or W. A D gene is named only where the DNA matches it firmly. A row's size may be missing; if present it is once, few, many or a size class.

j_call: TRBJ1-1
v_call: TRBV7-9
d_call: .
cdr3_length: 14
clone_size: .
cdr3_aa: CASSLRGTNTEAFF
cdr3_nt: TGTGCCAGCAGCCTAAGGGGGACGAACACTGAAGCTTTCTTT

j_call: TRBJ1-2
v_call: TRBV15
d_call: .
cdr3_length: 13
clone_size: .
cdr3_aa: CATTRYGNYGYTF
cdr3_nt: TGTGCCACCACCAGATACGGAAACTATGGCTACACCTTC

j_call: TRBJ1-1
v_call: TRBV14
d_call: .
cdr3_length: 15
clone_size: few
cdr3_aa: CASSHLRTLNTEAFF
cdr3_nt: TGTGCCAGCAGCCACCTCCGGACCCTGAACACTGAAGCTTTCTTT

j_call: TRBJ2-5
v_call: TRBV7-2
d_call: TRBD1
cdr3_length: 14
clone_size: few
cdr3_aa: CASSQDRVGETQYF
cdr3_nt: TGTGCCAGCAGCCAGGACAGGGTCGGGGAGACCCAGTACTTC

j_call: TRBJ2-1
v_call: TRBV15
d_call: TRBD1
cdr3_length: 17
clone_size: .
cdr3_aa: CATSRDPGTATYNEQFF
cdr3_nt: TGTGCCACCAGCAGAGACCCCGGGACAGCCACCTACAATGAGCAGTTCTTC

j_call: TRBJ1-6
v_call: TRBV5-1
d_call: .
cdr3_length: 15
clone_size: .
cdr3_aa: CASSGHGDPYSPLHF
cdr3_nt: TGCGCCAGCAGCGGACACGGAGATCCGTATTCACCCCTCCACTTT

j_call: TRBJ2-7
v_call: TRBV7-9
d_call: TRBD1
cdr3_length: 14
clone_size: few
cdr3_aa: CASAGQGAVYEQYF
cdr3_nt: TGTGCCAGCGCGGGACAGGGGGCTGTTTACGAGCAGTACTTC

j_call: TRBJ2-7
v_call: TRBV7-9
d_call: TRBD2
cdr3_length: 15
clone_size: .
cdr3_aa: CASSTFSGSSYEQYF
cdr3_nt: TGTGCCAGCAGCACATTTAGCGGGAGCTCCTACGAGCAGTACTTC

j_call: TRBJ2-3
v_call: TRBV7-3
d_call: .
cdr3_length: 16
clone_size: few
cdr3_aa: CASSLTPGRPTDTQYF
cdr3_nt: TGTGCCAGCAGCTTAACGCCTGGCCGTCCCACAGATACGCAGTATTTT

j_call: TRBJ2-7
v_call: TRBV6-5
d_call: .
cdr3_length: 15
clone_size: few
cdr3_aa: CASSYLQSETYEQYF
cdr3_nt: TGTGCCAGCAGTTACCTTCAGAGCGAAACCTACGAGCAGTACTTC

j_call: TRBJ2-3
v_call: TRBV7-7
d_call: TRBD2
cdr3_length: 16
clone_size: few
cdr3_aa: CASSFSASGSTDTQYF
cdr3_nt: TGTGCCAGCAGCTTCTCGGCTAGCGGGAGCACAGATACGCAGTATTTT

j_call: TRBJ1-2
v_call: TRBV7-2
d_call: TRBD1
cdr3_length: 15
clone_size: few
cdr3_aa: CASSLGTGENYGYTF
cdr3_nt: TGTGCCAGCAGCTTAGGGACAGGGGAAAACTATGGCTACACCTTC

j_call: TRBJ1-1
v_call: TRBV5-4
d_call: .
cdr3_length: 18
clone_size: few
cdr3_aa: CASSSGQRVLPMNTEAFF
cdr3_nt: TGTGCCAGCAGTTCAGGACAGCGGGTCCTACCAATGAACACTGAAGCTTTCTTT

j_call: TRBJ1-5
v_call: TRBV19
d_call: .
cdr3_length: 15
clone_size: .
cdr3_aa: CASSIRGLGNQPQHF
cdr3_nt: TGTGCCAGTAGTATACGCGGGTTGGGCAATCAGCCCCAGCATTTT

j_call: TRBJ2-7
v_call: TRBV7-9
d_call: .
cdr3_length: 11
clone_size: .
cdr3_aa: CASSTSQEQYF
cdr3_nt: TGTGCCAGCAGCACCAGTCAGGAGCAGTACTTC